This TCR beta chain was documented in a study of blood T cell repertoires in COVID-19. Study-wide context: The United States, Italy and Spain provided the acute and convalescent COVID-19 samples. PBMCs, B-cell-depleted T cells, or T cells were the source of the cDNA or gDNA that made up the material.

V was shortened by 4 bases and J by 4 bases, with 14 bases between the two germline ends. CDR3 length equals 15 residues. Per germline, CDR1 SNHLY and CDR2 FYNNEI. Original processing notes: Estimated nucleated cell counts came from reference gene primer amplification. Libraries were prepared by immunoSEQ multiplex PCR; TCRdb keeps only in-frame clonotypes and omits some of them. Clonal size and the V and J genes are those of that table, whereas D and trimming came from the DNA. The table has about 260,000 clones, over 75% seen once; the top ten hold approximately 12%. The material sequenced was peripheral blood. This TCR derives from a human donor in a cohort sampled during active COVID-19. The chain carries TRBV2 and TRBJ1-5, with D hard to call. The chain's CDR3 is CASSVGVLQNQPQHF. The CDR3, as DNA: TGTGCCAGCAGTGTAGGAGTGCTCCAAAATCAGCCCCAGCATTTT.